A single sample is the source of the 13 T cell receptor beta chains below, sequenced in a study of blood T cells in healthy people across ages. Combining a sample-barcoded 5' primer with a J-beta primer mix, a second PCR ran for roughly 7 to 12 cycles. TCRdb redid the calling of the 5' RACE reads with MiXCR, one entry per CDR3 protein. Of hundreds of thousands of distinct CDR3 sequences listed, approximately 22% were seen once; the top ten hold around 21%. Input material: blood. Receptors originate from a man between 70 and 80 years old in good health.

V gene TRBV12-3 or TRBV12-4 combines with J gene TRBJ1-2; 7 nucleotides agree with TRBD1. This CDR3 comprises 13 residues. The V segment lost 10 bases and the J segment 2 bases; nucleotides outside the gene matches: 7. The CDR3 DNA follows: TGTGCCACCGCGGGACAGCCCAACTATGGCTACACCTTC. It encodes CATAGQPNYGYTF.

The chain joins TRBV28 to TRBJ1-5, with TRBD1 identical over 7 bases. Trimming removed 5 bases from V and 4 bases from J; junction bases left unmatched: 11. The CDR3 is 16 residues long. Germline assignment: CDR1 MDHEN and CDR2 SYDVKM. The CDR3 spells CASSKDTQGSNQPQHF. The CDR3 DNA is TGTGCCAGCAGTAAAGATACACAGGGGTCGAATCAGCCCCAGCATTTT.

The chain is built from TRBV28 and TRBJ2-1; maybe TRBD1 (6 bases). This CDR3 region has 14 residues. Trimming took 5 bases from V and 2 from J, leaving 10 bases between them. Germline CDR1 MDHEN, CDR2 SYDVKM. The CDR3 nucleotides are TGTGCCAGCAGTAACAGGGTAGCCTACAATGAGCAGTTCTTC. This translates into CASSNRVAYNEQFF.

This clonotype was observed many times. This chain connects TRBV5-8 to TRBJ1-2; D is uncertain. Germline CDR1 SGHTS, CDR2 YDEGEE. The CDR3 runs 17 residues. The germline V and J ends were trimmed by 5 bases and 0 bases, with 20 bases remaining between them. The CDR3 sequence is CASRPVEGQTSNYGYTF. The CDR3, as DNA: TGTGCCAGCAGACCCGTGGAGGGCCAGACTTCTAACTATGGCTACACCTTC.

This clonotype was observed a handful of times. This rearrangement joins TRBV11-1 to TRBJ1-1, with TRBD1 matching 10 bases. V lost 6 bases, J lost 5 bases, and 9 bases stayed unmatched. Germline V gene lookup returns CDR1 SGHAT and CDR2 FQDESV (reference sequence). The CDR3 covers 15 residues. CDR3 amino acids: CASSARDRGGTEAFF. DNA for the CDR3: TGTGCCAGCAGTGCCAGGGACAGGGGAGGAACTGAAGCTTTCTTT.

As concerns this clonotype: One end of the junction fails to match germline, which may point to a read error. The chain recombines TRBV20-1 with TRBJ1-2; no clear D. Germline CDR1 is DFQATT and CDR2 is SNEGSKA (reference sequence). CDR3 length: 11 residues. CDR3 sequence: CSARRDRGYPF. CDR3 DNA sequence: TGCAGTGCTAGAAGGGATCGCGGCTACCCCTTC.

This clonotype has just a few counts. The gene calls are TRBV12-3 or TRBV12-4 and TRBJ2-1; TRBD2 aligns across 7 bases. V was pared by 6 bases and J by 7 bases, with 6 bases of the junction left unmatched. This CDR3 comprises 13 residues. CDR3 sequence reads: CASRGGGRNEQFF. The CDR3 DNA follows: TGTGCCAGCAGGGGGGGAGGGCGGAATGAGCAGTTCTTC.

The chain links TRBV7-9 to TRBJ1-1; maybe TRBD1 (5 bases). CDR3 length equals 16 residues. The V and J ends lost 5 bases and 3 bases respectively, with 19 bases between them. Germline loops: CDR1 SEHNR, CDR2 FQNEAQ (reference sequence). DNA for the CDR3: TGTGCCAGCAGCAACTCACAGGTTTGGGGGGACACTGAAGCTTTCTTT. Translation: CASSNSQVWGDTEAFF.

This clonotype turned up a few times. V is TRBV7-2 and J is TRBJ2-4; 8 nucleotides align to TRBD1. Losses at the gene ends were 1 base for V and 5 bases for J; bases not matched to a gene: 7. CDR3 length: 16 amino acids. CDR1 is SGHTA, CDR2 FQGNSA, per germline. The chain's CDR3 is CASSLVYAGGQNIQYF. In nucleotides, the CDR3 is TGTGCCAGCAGCTTAGTGTACGCAGGGGGCCAAAACATTCAGTACTTC.

The table lists this clonotype with a few counts. The chain recombines TRBV4-1 with TRBJ2-2; 7 nucleotides line up with TRBD2. The CDR3 covers 14 residues. J lost 6 bases, V lost 1 base, and 2 bases had no gene match. Germline V lookup: CDR1 MGHRA, CDR2 YSYEKL. The CDR3 region is CASSQGLAAGELFF. CDR3 sequence (DNA): TGCGCCAGCAGCCAAGGGCTAGCGGCCGGGGAGCTGTTTTTT.

This clonotype has just a few counts. The gene calls are TRBV29-1 and TRBJ1-2, with 8 bases matching TRBD1. CDR1 is SQVTM and CDR2 is ANQGSEA in the germline V gene. Trimming cost V 7 bases and J 4 bases; bases outside gene matches: 11. The CDR3 length is 14 residues. The CDR3 DNA is TGCAGCGCTCCCGGGACAGGAGAATTCTATGGCTACACCTTC. Translating it yields CSAPGTGEFYGYTF.

The chain has TRBV28 and TRBJ2-1, with TRBD2 matching over 8 bases. V dropped 4 bases and J dropped 4; count of bases not matched to a gene: 9. This CDR3 region has 16 residues. Germline-derived CDR1 and CDR2 are MDHEN and SYDVKM. The CDR3: CASSYPGTRFYNEQFF. Here the CDR3 DNA reads TGTGCCAGCAGTTACCCCGGGACTAGGTTTTACAATGAGCAGTTCTTC. Supplemented by reference TRBV28 and TRBJ2-1, the full variable domain reads DVKVTQSSRYLVKRTGEKVFLECVQDMDHENMFWYRQDPGLGLRLIYFSYDVKMKEKGDIPEGYSVSREKKERFSLILESASTNQTSMYLCASSYPGTRFYNEQFFGPGTRLTVL.

The rearrangement links TRBV18 to TRBJ2-3; possibly TRBD2 for D (5 bases). The CDR3 consists of 14 residues. Trimming took 3 bases from V and 2 from J, leaving 9 bases between them. CDR1 and CDR2 from the germline V gene are KGHSH and LQKENI. The DNA of the CDR3 is TGTGCCAGCTCACCGATCGGGAACACAGATACGCAGTATTTT. It translates to CASSPIGNTDTQYF.